Described below is a single T cell receptor beta chain sequence and its context. V lost 7 bases and J 4 bases, leaving 11 bases between the germline ends. Germline V lookup: CDR1 SGHKS, CDR2 YYEKEE (reference sequence). CDR3 length equals 12 residues. This sample stems from a study of T cell responses to AZD1222 COVID-19 vaccine. Clones were read by immunoSEQ multiplex PCR, and TCRdb kept only the in-frame ones, dropping some. The sample has around 67,000 clones, roughly 84% seen once. This sequence joins TRBV5-5 and TRBJ2-5, with a weak D call TRBD1 (5 bases). Material: peripheral blood, obtained on day 0 of AZD1222 vaccination. The source is an adult in good health. The CDR3 spells CASARQGETQYF. CDR3 in DNA: TGTGCCAGCGCCCGGCAGGGAGAGACCCAGTACTTC.